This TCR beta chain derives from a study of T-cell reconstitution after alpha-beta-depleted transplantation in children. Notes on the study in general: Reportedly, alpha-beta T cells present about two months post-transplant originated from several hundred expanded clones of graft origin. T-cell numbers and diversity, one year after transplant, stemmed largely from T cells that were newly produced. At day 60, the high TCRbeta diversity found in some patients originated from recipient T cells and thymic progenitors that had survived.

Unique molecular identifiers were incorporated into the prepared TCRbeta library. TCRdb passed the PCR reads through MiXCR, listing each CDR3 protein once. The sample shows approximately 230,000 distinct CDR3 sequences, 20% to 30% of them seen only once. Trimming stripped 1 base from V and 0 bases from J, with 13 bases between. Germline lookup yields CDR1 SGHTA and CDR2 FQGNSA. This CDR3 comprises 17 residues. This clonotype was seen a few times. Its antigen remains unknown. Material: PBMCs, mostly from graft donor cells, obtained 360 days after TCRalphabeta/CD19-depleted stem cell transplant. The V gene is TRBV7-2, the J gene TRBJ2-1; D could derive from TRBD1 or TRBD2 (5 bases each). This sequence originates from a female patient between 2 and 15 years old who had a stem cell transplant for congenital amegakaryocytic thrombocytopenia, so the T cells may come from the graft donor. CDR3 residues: CASSLVGRLSSYNEQFF. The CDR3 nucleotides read TGTGCCAGCAGCTTAGTGGGACGCCTAAGCTCCTACAATGAGCAGTTCTTC. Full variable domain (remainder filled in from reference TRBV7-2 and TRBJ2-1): GAGVSQSPSNKVTEKGKDVELRCDPISGHTALYWYRQSLGQGLEFLIYFQGNSAPDKSGLPSDRFSAERTGGSVSTLTIQRTQQEDSAVYLCASSLVGRLSSYNEQFFGPGTRLTVL.